The 17 T cell receptor beta chains in this list originate from one sample, sequenced in a study of cytomegalovirus exposure and HLA in healthy donors. Researchers ran the PCR with 60 Vbeta and 13 Jbeta primers. The assay was immunoSEQ multiplex PCR, and TCRdb's table has in-frame clones only and misses some. This table holds around 89,000 clones, 76% found once. Sequenced: PBMCs. These receptors came from a man aged 35 to 55 in good health and CMV-seronegative.

CDR3 in DNA: TGCGCCAGCAGCGGGGCAACTCAAGAGACCCAGTACTTC. This codes for CASSGATQETQYF. This chain connects TRBV5-1 to TRBJ2-5; the D gene is possibly TRBD1 (5 bases). The CDR3 runs to 13 residues. Trimming removed 4 bases from V and 2 bases from J, with 9 bases in between. Germline V lookup: CDR1 SGHRS, CDR2 YFSETQ.

The sample holds a few counts of this clone. In DNA, the CDR3 is TGCGCCAGCAGCCAAGGTACGGACAGCTATAGCAATCAGCCCCAGCATTTT. This codes for CASSQGTDSYSNQPQHF. The chain employs TRBV4-3 and TRBJ1-5; D perhaps matches TRBD1 (6 bases). Germline values: CDR1 LGHNA, CDR2 YSLEER. Trimming took 1 base from V and 0 from J, leaving 13 bases between them. The CDR3 has 17 amino acids.

V usage is TRBV28 and J usage is TRBJ1-4; 9 positions match TRBD1. Trimming at V came to 4 bases and at J to 8 bases, leaving 14 bases not matched to a gene. Germline loops: CDR1 MDHEN, CDR2 SYDVKM. CDR3 length: 17 amino acids. In nucleotides, the CDR3 is TGTGCCAGCAGTTCCCGGGACCCGGGACAGGGCTTGGAAAAACTGTTTTTT. Its translation is CASSSRDPGQGLEKLFF.

The rearrangement joins TRBV9 to TRBJ2-1; tentative D call: TRBD2 (5 bases). Per the germline V gene, CDR1 is SGDLS and CDR2 is YYNGEE. V was pared by 4 bases and J by 0 bases, with 17 bases between. This CDR3 has 17 amino acids. CDR3 nucleotides: TGTGCCAGCAGCCCGCCATTTAGCGTAAGCTCCTACAATGAGCAGTTCTTC. This encodes CASSPPFSVSSYNEQFF.

The chain combines TRBV30 with TRBJ1-4; 7 bases are shared with TRBD1. Germline CDR1 and CDR2: GTSNPN and SVGIG (reference sequence). This CDR3 has 13 amino acids. J lost 8 bases, V lost 1 base, and 4 bases had no gene match. DNA for the CDR3: TGTGCCTGGAGTGGCGAGGGGGCGGAAAAACTGTTTTTT. It codes for CAWSGEGAEKLFF. The entire variable domain, with the rest obtained from reference TRBV30 and TRBJ1-4, is as follows: SQTIHQWPATLVQPVGSPLSLECTVEGTSNPNLYWYRQAAGRGLQLLFYSVGIGQISSEVPQNLSASRPQDRQFILSSKKLLLSDSGFYLCAWSGEGAEKLFFGSGTQLSVL.

The chain carries TRBV5-4 and TRBJ2-3, with D unresolved. V was pared by 3 bases and J by 7 bases, with 9 bases between. The CDR3 is 12 residues long. CDR1 and CDR2 from the germline V gene are SGHNT and YYREEE (reference sequence). The CDR3 DNA reads TGTGCCAGCAGCTCTGACTCTTATACGCAGTATTTT. Residues: CASSSDSYTQYF.

This chain joins TRBV7-8 and TRBJ1-2; TRBD1 aligns across 9 bases. V shed 5 bases, J shed 5 bases, and the junction held 9 bases outside the gene matches. This CDR3 comprises 15 residues. The V gene's germline CDR1 is SGHVS and CDR2 FQNEAQ. In DNA, the CDR3 is TGTGCCAGCAGCGCCTCACCCGGGACAGGGTATGGCTACACCTTC. Amino acid sequence: CASSASPGTGYGYTF.

CDR3 sequence (DNA): TGTGCCATCAGTGACTCGAACAGGGGGCACGAGCAGTACTTC. Protein product: CAISDSNRGHEQYF. The chain has TRBV10-3 and TRBJ2-7, with 9 bases aligning to TRBD1. This CDR3 region has 14 residues. V lost 3 bases to trimming and J lost 5 bases; unmatched junction nucleotides: 5. Per the germline V gene, CDR1 is ENHRY and CDR2 is SYGVKD.

The CDR3 protein is CASSSPGGGSGNTIYF. The CDR3, as DNA: TGTGCCAGCAGCTCCCCAGGGGGCGGCTCTGGAAACACCATATATTTT. V is TRBV28 and J is TRBJ1-3; the match to TRBD1 covers 8 bases. The trim removed 6 bases at V and 0 bases at J, leaving 7 bases unmatched. The germline V gene has CDR1 MDHEN and CDR2 SYDVKM. The CDR3 loop spans 16 amino acids. Filled out from reference TRBV28 and TRBJ1-3, the complete variable domain reads DVKVTQSSRYLVKRTGEKVFLECVQDMDHENMFWYRQDPGLGLRLIYFSYDVKMKEKGDIPEGYSVSREKKERFSLILESASTNQTSMYLCASSSPGGGSGNTIYFGEGSWLTVV.

This sequence joins TRBV5-1 and TRBJ2-6; perhaps TRBD1 as D (5 bases). There are 15 residues in the CDR3. Between the trimmed V and J ends, which lost 2 bases and 4 bases, there was a span of 10 bases. Looked up from germline, CDR1 is SGHRS and CDR2 is YFSETQ. CDR3 residues: CASSLQASGANVLTF. Here the CDR3 DNA reads TGCGCCAGCAGCTTACAGGCGTCAGGGGCCAACGTCCTGACTTTC. The full variable domain, rest sourced from reference TRBV5-1 and TRBJ2-6, is KAGVTQTPRYLIKTRGQQVTLSCSPISGHRSVSWYQQTPGQGLQFLFEYFSETQRNKGNFPGRFSGRQFSNSRSEMNVSTLELGDSALYLCASSLQASGANVLTFGAGSRLTVL.

This clone has only a few counts. The V and J genes are TRBV5-4 and TRBJ2-2; D unclear. The germline V and J ends were trimmed by 4 bases and 0 bases, with 16 bases remaining between them. Germline V gene lookup returns CDR1 SGHNT and CDR2 YYREEE (reference sequence). The CDR3 is made up of 17 amino acids. CDR3 DNA: TGTGCCAGCAGCCCCTCTTCTCTGGCGGCGAACACCGGGGAGCTGTTTTTT. This gives the protein CASSPSSLAANTGELFF.

The rearrangement joins TRBV7-2 to TRBJ2-4; 7 nucleotides match TRBD2. J lost 16 bases, V lost 5 bases, and 8 bases had no gene match. This CDR3 contains 11 residues. Per the germline V gene, CDR1 is SGHTA and CDR2 is FQGNSA. The CDR3 sequence is CASSLGLVFYF. For the CDR3, the DNA is TGTGCCAGCAGCCTTGGACTAGTTTTCTACTTC.

Only one count was recorded for this clone. This chain uses TRBV4-2 with TRBJ2-7, with TRBD2 matching over 8 bases. The CDR3 runs 16 residues. Germline-derived CDR1 and CDR2 are LGHNA and YNFKEQ. Trimming took 0 bases from V and 0 from J; bases not matched to a gene: 4. The CDR3 DNA sequence: TGTGCCAGCAGCCAAGATGACAGCGGGAGCTCCTACGAGCAGTACTTC. Translated, it gives CASSQDDSGSSYEQYF.

J is TRBJ2-6 and V is TRBV27; weak D call: TRBD1 (6 bases). The CDR3 extends over 16 amino acids. Trimming pared 2 bases from V and 2 bases from J, leaving 10 bases between. Per germline, CDR1 MNHEY and CDR2 SMNVEV (reference sequence). CDR3 residues: CASSLRTVTGANVLTF. For the CDR3, the DNA is TGTGCCAGCAGTTTAAGGACAGTCACTGGGGCCAACGTCCTGACTTTC.

This chain uses TRBV6-7 with TRBJ2-2, with 8 bases that match TRBD1. TRBV6-7 is reported as an ORF; its role is uncertain. This CDR3 contains 19 residues. The ends lost 6 bases at V and 4 bases at J; junction bases unmatched: 19. The CDR3 is CASRYTGGTLEGGTGELFF. The DNA for the CDR3 is TGTGCCAGCAGGTATACAGGGGGGACTTTGGAAGGGGGCACCGGGGAGCTGTTTTTT.

V is TRBV21-1 and J is TRBJ1-5; the table gives TRBD1 as D, unverified against the DNA. TRBV21-1 is a pseudogene segment. The CDR3 runs to 16 residues. CDR3 loop: CASRGGQGLGNQPQHF. The CDR3 DNA sequence: TGTGCCAGCAGGGGTGGACAGGGTTTGGGCAATCAGCCCCAGCATTTT.

The genes are TRBV4-2 and TRBJ1-5; 10 bases map to TRBD1. CDR3 length: 15 residues. CDR1 is LGHNA, CDR2 YNFKEQ, per germline. The V segment lost 4 bases and the J segment 6 bases; nucleotides outside the gene matches: 6. The CDR3 sequence: CASSPGTGDAQPQHF. CDR3 nucleotide sequence: TGTGCCAGCAGCCCCGGGACAGGGGATGCTCAGCCCCAGCATTTT.